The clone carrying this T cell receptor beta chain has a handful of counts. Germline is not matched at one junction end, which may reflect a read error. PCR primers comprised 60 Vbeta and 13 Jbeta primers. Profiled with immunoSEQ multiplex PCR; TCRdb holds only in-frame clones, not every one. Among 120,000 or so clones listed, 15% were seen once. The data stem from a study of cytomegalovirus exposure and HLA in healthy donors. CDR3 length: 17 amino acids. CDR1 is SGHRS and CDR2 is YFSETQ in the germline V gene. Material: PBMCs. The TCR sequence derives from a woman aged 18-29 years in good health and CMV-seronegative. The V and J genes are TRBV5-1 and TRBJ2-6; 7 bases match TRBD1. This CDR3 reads CASSPTGVPSGANVLPF. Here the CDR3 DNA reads TGCGCCAGCAGCCCTACAGGGGTACCCTCTGGGGCCAACGTCCTGCCTTTC.